The clone carrying this T cell receptor (beta chain) was recorded at least ten times. Genomic DNA served as template for TCR beta VDJ and CDR3 profiling. TCRdb re-analysed the reads in MiXCR, keeping a single row per CDR3 protein. The data show 100,000 to 150,000 distinct CDR3 sequences, almost 40% seen once. The V gene's germline CDR1 is ENHRY and CDR2 SYGVKD. V lost 6 bases to trimming and J lost 6 bases; unmatched junction nucleotides: 5. The CDR3 is 13 residues long. The record originates from a study of CD8+CD57+ T cells in acquired aplastic anemia. Flow cytometry had shown expanded CD8+CD57+ cells in the patients chosen for sequencing. A severe acquired aplastic anemia diagnosis applied to all patients.

The chain has TRBV10-3 and TRBJ2-7; TRBD1 agrees at 10 bases. This sequence originates from a human donor with aplastic anemia. The sample was sorted CD4+, CD8+, or CD8+CD57+ T cells (not recorded which) from PBMCs. The CDR3 sequence is CAISGTGDSEQYF. The CDR3 DNA is TGTGCCATCAGCGGGACAGGGGATAGCGAGCAGTACTTC.